Here is one TCR beta chain with its context. Its antigen remains unknown. The data belong to a study of cytomegalovirus exposure and HLA in healthy donors. General study results and limits: The authors considered a cluster of highly shared sequence variants likely to be a sequencing artifact.

Germline V gene sequence: CDR1 LNHDA, CDR2 SQIVND (reference sequence). The CDR3 runs 14 residues. V lost 4 bases and J 4 bases, leaving 14 bases between the germline ends. Likely unrecorded immune exposures existed in these nominally healthy donors. This PCR relied on a set of 60 Vbeta primers and 13 Jbeta primers. Some clones are missing from TCRdb's copy, which holds only in-frame ones; the method was immunoSEQ multiplex PCR. This table has about 140,000 clones, 75% to 85% appearing once. V is TRBV19 and J is TRBJ2-7, with D perhaps matching TRBD2 (6 bases). The sequencing input was PBMCs. This TCR derives from a woman aged 18 to 35 in good health and CMV-seropositive. The CDR3 region is CASSTPGLEYEQYF. CDR3 bases: TGTGCCAGTAGTACCCCGGGACTCGAGTACGAGCAGTACTTC.